These 32 T cell receptor beta chains were sequenced from one sample in a study of T cells after yellow fever vaccination (dated 2019 in TCRdb). To prepare the library, 5' RACE was applied. Instrument used: Illumina HiSeq 2500. TCRdb handled the public reads itself, with Q25 trimming in fastp and clone calling in MiXCR, and kept productive beta chains. Here each entry gathers all rows of one CDR3 protein and keeps the most common genes and DNA. Within this sample are 300,000 to 350,000 distinct CDR3 sequences, with about 8.3% of them counted one time only. Roughly a sixth of the sample belongs to the ten largest clones. Taken with the paper, the label for treatment or condition translates to: live attenuated yellow fever vaccine strain. This sample comprised PBMCs, obtained about 49 days after the first yellow fever vaccination. These TCRs come from a man younger than 35 who received the YFV17D yellow fever vaccine.

There are a few counts of this clonotype. The rearrangement uses TRBV5-1 and TRBJ2-5; unclear D gene. The germline CDR1 and CDR2 sequences are SGHRS and YFSETQ. The CDR3 is 13 amino acids. Trimming removed 4 bases from V and 5 bases from J, with 12 bases in between. The CDR3 region is CASSRVPRETQYF. The CDR3 nucleotides read TGCGCCAGCAGCAGAGTTCCGAGGGAGACCCAGTACTTC.

The V and J genes are TRBV20-1 and TRBJ2-1, with TRBD2 identical over 9 bases. Germline loops: CDR1 DFQATT, CDR2 SNEGSKA (reference sequence). The V and J ends lost 5 bases and 9 bases, in that order; junction bases with no gene match: 5. The CDR3 totals 12 residues. CDR3 bases: TGCAGTGCTCGCGGGGGGGCGGGTGAGCAGTTCTTC. Its protein is CSARGGAGEQFF.

In its sample, this clonotype was seen a few times. The genes are TRBV6-2 or TRBV6-3 and TRBJ1-2; D is unresolved. From germline, CDR1 is MNHEY and CDR2 SVGEGT. The CDR3 runs to 13 residues. Trimming removed 6 bases at V and 2 bases at J, with 10 bases between. CDR3 nucleotide sequence: TGTGCCAGCAGCCACGGACCAAACTATGGCTACACCTTC. It is translated as CASSHGPNYGYTF.

This clonotype was counted many times. The V and J genes are TRBV9 and TRBJ1-6; D gene ambiguous. Per germline, CDR1 SGDLS and CDR2 YYNGEE. The V end was cut by 3 bases, the J end by 0 bases, with 4 bases between. This CDR3 spans 14 amino acids. The CDR3 DNA reads TGTGCCAGCAGCGAAAGCTCCTATAATTCACCCCTCCACTTT. It is translated as CASSESSYNSPLHF. Variable domain in full (rest from reference TRBV9 and TRBJ1-6): DSGVTQTPKHLITATGQRVTLRCSPRSGDLSVYWYQQSLDQGLQFLIQYYNGEERAKGNILERFSAQQFPDLHSELNLSSLELGDSALYFCASSESSYNSPLHFGNGTRLTVT.

This clonotype was observed a handful of times. J is TRBJ2-7 and V is TRBV20-1, with 8 nucleotides matching TRBD2. Germline V gene data show CDR1 as DFQATT and CDR2 as SNEGSKA (reference sequence). CDR3 length equals 15 residues. Trimming at V came to 5 bases and at J to 0 bases, leaving 9 bases not matched to a gene. DNA for the CDR3: TGCAGTGCTCCCCGTTTAGCGGGGAACTCCTACGAGCAGTACTTC. It encodes CSAPRLAGNSYEQYF.

The rearrangement uses TRBV5-1 and TRBJ1-4; possible D gene TRBD1, 5 bases. Germline V CDR1 and CDR2: SGHRS, YFSETQ. The CDR3 loop spans 15 amino acids. V was clipped by 0 bases and J by 7 bases, with 13 bases between them. The CDR3 DNA is TGCGCCAGCAGCTTGGCCTGGGGGATTCGTGAAAAACTGTTTTTT. This sequence encodes CASSLAWGIREKLFF.

The rearrangement uses TRBV18 and TRBJ1-4; maybe TRBD1 (5 bases). The CDR3 covers 14 residues. Germline loops: CDR1 KGHSH, CDR2 LQKENI. Deletions cut 3 bases from V and 4 bases from J, with 9 bases between. In DNA form, the CDR3 reads TGTGCCAGCTCACCCACGGACAATAATGAAAAACTGTTTTTT. It encodes CASSPTDNNEKLFF.

This clonotype came up many times. V usage is TRBV11-1 and J usage is TRBJ2-5; weak D call: TRBD1 (6 bases). Trimming took off 7 bases at V and 5 bases at J, with 17 bases between the two ends. CDR1 is SGHAT and CDR2 is FQDESV in the germline V gene (reference sequence). The CDR3 consists of 14 residues. DNA of the CDR3: TGTGCCAGCACGCAACAGGGCACCGCGGAGACCCAGTACTTC. Amino acids: CASTQQGTAETQYF.

This clonotype showed up many times. V usage is TRBV7-6 and J usage is TRBJ2-1; D ambiguous. V was trimmed by 5 bases and J by 3 bases, leaving 8 bases between them. This CDR3 is 13 amino acids long. Germline V CDR1 and CDR2: SGHVS, FNYEAQ. The CDR3 DNA is TGTGCCAGCAGCCCGCCCATCTACAATGAGCAGTTCTTC. Encoded protein: CASSPPIYNEQFF.

The genes are TRBV20-1 and TRBJ2-5; no reliable D call. The CDR3 runs 13 residues. The V gene's germline CDR1 is DFQATT and CDR2 SNEGSKA (reference sequence). Between the trimmed V and J ends, which lost 6 bases and 1 base, there was a span of 12 bases. CDR3 nucleotide sequence: TGCAGTGCACCGGACCAAGTCCAAGAGACCCAGTACTTC. Its translation is CSAPDQVQETQYF.

The table lists this clonotype with many counts. The V call is TRBV9, the J call TRBJ1-2; D is possibly TRBD1 (5 bases). Germline values: CDR1 SGDLS, CDR2 YYNGEE. Deletions cut 0 bases from V and 2 bases from J, with 11 bases between. This CDR3 is 15 amino acids long. The CDR3 reads CASSVATAGNYGYTF. The CDR3 DNA sequence: TGTGCCAGCAGCGTAGCTACGGCAGGGAACTATGGCTACACCTTC.

The rearrangement joins TRBV19 to TRBJ2-1; D not certain. With 3 bases removed from V and 9 bases from J, the gap between germline ends came to 15 bases. CDR1 is LNHDA and CDR2 is SQIVND in the germline V gene (reference sequence). The CDR3 runs to 14 residues. The CDR3 protein is CASSIILLRSEQFF. The CDR3 region has the DNA TGTGCCAGTAGTATTATTCTATTGAGGTCTGAGCAGTTCTTC.

The gene calls are TRBV6-2 or TRBV6-3 and TRBJ2-7; TRBD2 aligns across 11 bases. The germline gives CDR1 MNHEY, CDR2 SVGEGT. The CDR3 runs 15 residues. Trimming cost V 4 bases and J 0 bases; bases outside gene matches: 2. Here the CDR3 DNA reads TGTGCCAGCAGTTCTAGCGGGGGGAACTCCTACGAGCAGTACTTC. Translating gives CASSSSGGNSYEQYF.

The gene calls are TRBV10-3 and TRBJ1-2, with D hard to call. Germline V gives CDR1 ENHRY, CDR2 SYGVKD. Trimming left V 0 bases short and J 3 bases short, with 5 bases between. This CDR3 region has 13 residues. The CDR3 is CAISESDYYGYTF. DNA of the CDR3: TGTGCCATCAGTGAGTCTGATTACTATGGCTACACCTTC.

The chain employs TRBV3-1 and TRBJ2-1; D not certain. CDR3 length: 13 amino acids. Germline CDR1 LGHDT, CDR2 YNNKEL (reference sequence). V lost 0 bases and J 9 bases, leaving 9 bases between the germline ends. CDR3 sequence (DNA): TGTGCCAGCAGCCAAGATCTAGGGTTTGAGCAGTTCTTC. Translated, it gives CASSQDLGFEQFF.

This clonotype was detected only a few times. The V gene is TRBV20-1, the J gene TRBJ2-5; D gene unclear. V dropped 3 bases and J dropped 2 bases, with 10 bases sitting between them. The CDR3 is 13 amino acids. Germline V gives CDR1 DFQATT, CDR2 SNEGSKA (reference sequence). The CDR3 reads CSASNRIQETQYF. The CDR3 DNA is TGCAGTGCTAGCAACAGAATACAAGAGACCCAGTACTTC.

This clonotype has ten or more counts. Here the CDR3 reads CASSPGTSVVTDTQYF. The CDR3 DNA sequence: TGTGCCAGCAGTCCCGGGACTAGCGTCGTCACAGATACGCAGTATTTT. The chain uses TRBV6-2 or TRBV6-3 and TRBJ2-3, with TRBD2 identical over 10 bases. CDR3 length: 16 amino acids. Trimming cost V 5 bases and J 2 bases; bases outside gene matches: 7. Looked up from germline, CDR1 is MNHEY and CDR2 is SVGEGT.

The chain combines TRBV4-1 with TRBJ1-1; no reliable D call. This CDR3 is built from 15 residues. V dropped 1 base and J dropped 6 bases, with 15 bases sitting between them. From germline, CDR1 is MGHRA and CDR2 YSYEKL. CDR3 amino acids: CASSQGPPWEAEAFF. The CDR3 coding sequence is TGCGCCAGCAGCCAAGGCCCCCCTTGGGAAGCTGAAGCTTTCTTT.

This clonotype was seen at least ten times. The chain uses TRBV7-2 and TRBJ2-4, with 8 bases matching TRBD1. The CDR3 has 15 residues. Germline V lookup: CDR1 SGHTA, CDR2 FQGNSA. V shed 4 bases, J shed 8 bases, and the junction held 10 bases outside the gene matches. The CDR3 DNA sequence: TGTGCCAGCAGCTCAAACGACAGGGGATGGGACATTCAGTACTTC. It encodes CASSSNDRGWDIQYF.

This clonotype was picked up a small number of times. The rearrangement joins TRBV11-2 to TRBJ2-1; 13 bases match TRBD2. The CDR3 contains 17 residues. Unmatched junction bases numbered 2, after V lost 0 bases and J lost 3 bases. Per the germline V gene, CDR1 is SGHAT and CDR2 is FQNNGV. In nucleotides, the CDR3 is TGTGCCAGCAGCTTAGATAGACTAGCGGGGGGCTACAATGAGCAGTTCTTC. Protein product: CASSLDRLAGGYNEQFF.

The chain links TRBV15 to TRBJ1-2; TRBD1 is a possible D gene (5 bases). Deletions cut 8 bases from V and 2 bases from J, with 12 bases between. Germline assignment: CDR1 LNHNV and CDR2 YYDKDF (reference sequence). CDR3 size: 13 residues. In DNA, the CDR3 is TGTGCCACCTCCCCGGACACCAACTATGGCTACACCTTC. It yields the protein CATSPDTNYGYTF.

This clonotype appeared a few times. The rearrangement joins TRBV4-1 to TRBJ2-5, with a weak D call TRBD2 (5 bases). V was pared by 0 bases and J by 5 bases, with 28 bases between. The germline V gene encodes CDR1 MGHRA and CDR2 YSYEKL. This CDR3 is 20 amino acids long. CDR3 DNA sequence: TGCGCCAGCAGCCAAGAGTGGCGGGTCAACCAAGAGACCCTTAGGGAGACCCAGTACTTC. Its protein is CASSQEWRVNQETLRETQYF.

This clonotype was seen ten or more times. This rearrangement joins TRBV28 to TRBJ2-5; 11 nucleotides line up with TRBD2. J gave up 5 bases and V 9 bases, and 8 bases lay outside the gene matches. From germline, CDR1 is MDHEN and CDR2 SYDVKM. This CDR3 comprises 14 residues. The CDR3 nucleotides read TGTGCCAGTTCTGGGACTAGCGGTTACGAGACCCAGTACTTC. Protein sequence: CASSGTSGYETQYF.

This clonotype was observed at least ten times. V gene TRBV7-2 combines with J gene TRBJ2-7; D remains ambiguous. Deletions cut 1 base from V and 1 base from J, with 8 bases between. CDR3 length: 14 amino acids. CDR1 is SGHTA, CDR2 FQGNSA, per germline. CDR3 nucleotide sequence: TGTGCCAGCAGCTTAGGGGCAGGATCCTACGAGCAGTACGTC. This codes for CASSLGAGSYEQYV.

The rearrangement links TRBV27 to TRBJ1-5, with TRBD1 matching 10 bases. Trimming cost V 3 bases and J 7 bases; bases outside gene matches: 6. CDR3 length: 15 residues. Per germline, CDR1 MNHEY and CDR2 SMNVEV (reference sequence). CDR3 coding DNA: TGTGCCAGCAGTTTGACCGGGACAGGGGAACAGCCCCAGCATTTT. It yields the protein CASSLTGTGEQPQHF.

This clonotype was seen repeatedly, ten times or more. This sequence joins TRBV7-3 and TRBJ1-1; maybe TRBD1 (5 bases). Germline V gives CDR1 SGHTA, CDR2 FQGTGA. The V end was cut by 2 bases, the J end by 1 base, with 11 bases between. The CDR3 runs to 15 residues. As DNA, the CDR3 is TGTGCCAGCAGCTTATCGGCGGGGGGGAACACTGAAGCTTTCTTT. It encodes CASSLSAGGNTEAFF.

There are many counts of this clonotype. The rearrangement uses TRBV5-1 and TRBJ2-5; D is unresolved. Germline assignment: CDR1 SGHRS and CDR2 YFSETQ. CDR3 size: 16 residues. V dropped 0 bases and J dropped 4 bases, with 16 bases sitting between them. CDR3 sequence (DNA): TGCGCCAGCAGCTTGGCCCCCGGCCTGGAGCGAGAGACCCAGTACTTC. Protein: CASSLAPGLERETQYF.

The CDR3 region has the DNA TGCGCCAGCAGCCAAGATCAGGGATACGGGGAGCTGTTTTTT. This codes for CASSQDQGYGELFF. The V call is TRBV4-1, the J call TRBJ2-2; D is possibly TRBD1 (5 bases). The CDR3 loop spans 14 amino acids. The V gene lost 0 bases and the J gene lost 7 bases, with 9 bases spanning the gap. Germline V gene data show CDR1 as MGHRA and CDR2 as YSYEKL.

This clonotype was recorded a few times. CDR3 bases: TGTGCCAGCAGCCAAGAGCGGACTAACTATGGCTACACCTTC. It codes for CASSQERTNYGYTF. The gene calls are TRBV14 and TRBJ1-2; D is uncertain. Germline V gene lookup returns CDR1 SGHDN and CDR2 FVKESK. The CDR3 has 14 amino acids. Trimming removed 0 bases at V and 0 bases at J, with 5 bases between.

The V gene is TRBV12-3 or TRBV12-4, the J gene TRBJ2-5; D gene unclear. Trimming shortened V by 6 bases and J by 0 bases, and 8 bases separated the two germline ends. CDR3 length equals 13 residues. CDR3 sequence reads: CASRPRDQETQYF. In DNA, the CDR3 is TGTGCCAGCAGGCCCAGAGACCAAGAGACCCAGTACTTC.

This clonotype was observed a handful of times. This rearrangement joins TRBV5-1 to TRBJ2-1, with 12 bases aligning to TRBD2. V shed 0 bases and J 10 bases; nucleotides not matched to a gene: 2. CDR3 length: 14 residues. The germline V gene encodes CDR1 SGHRS and CDR2 YFSETQ. CDR3 loop: CASSLAGTSGEQFF. The CDR3 DNA reads as TGCGCCAGCAGCTTGGCAGGGACTAGCGGGGAGCAGTTCTTC.

A few counts support this clonotype. The gene calls are TRBV11-1 and TRBJ2-2, with TRBD2 matching 9 bases. The V gene's germline CDR1 is SGHAT and CDR2 FQDESV (reference sequence). After removal of 5 bases from V and 7 bases from J, the junction contained 8 bases not matched to a gene. The CDR3 has 15 residues. The CDR3 reads CASSPTGTSIGELFF. The CDR3 coding sequence is TGTGCCAGCAGCCCCACCGGGACTAGCATCGGGGAGCTGTTTTTT.